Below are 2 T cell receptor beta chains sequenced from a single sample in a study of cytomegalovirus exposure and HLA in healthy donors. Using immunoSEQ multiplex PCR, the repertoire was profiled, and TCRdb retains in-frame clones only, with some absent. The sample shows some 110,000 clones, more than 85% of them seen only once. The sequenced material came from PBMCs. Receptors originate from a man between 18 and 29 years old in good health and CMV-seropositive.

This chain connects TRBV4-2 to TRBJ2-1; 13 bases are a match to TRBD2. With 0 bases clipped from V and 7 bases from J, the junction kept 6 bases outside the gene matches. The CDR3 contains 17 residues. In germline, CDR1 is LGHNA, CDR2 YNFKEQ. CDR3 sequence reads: CASSQERTSGGKNEQFF. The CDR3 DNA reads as TGTGCCAGCAGCCAAGAAAGGACTAGCGGGGGCAAAAATGAGCAGTTCTTC.

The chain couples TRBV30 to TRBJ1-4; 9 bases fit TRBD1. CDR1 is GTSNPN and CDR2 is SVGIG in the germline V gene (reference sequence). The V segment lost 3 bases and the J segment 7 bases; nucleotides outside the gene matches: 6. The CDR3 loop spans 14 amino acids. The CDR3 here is CAWRTTGGVEKLFF. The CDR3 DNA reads TGTGCCTGGAGGACGACAGGGGGTGTTGAAAAACTGTTTTTT.